This T cell receptor beta chain is drawn from a study of CD8+CD57+ T cells in acquired aplastic anemia. Study background: Recorded DNA amounts for sorted CD4+ and CD8+ cells had an average of around 3.4 ug.

Notes on the study in general: CD8+ Simpson's diversity in patients was not significantly different from that in controls.

As concerns this clonotype: Its antigen remains unidentified.

The sequenced patients had an expansion of CD8+CD57+ cells seen by flow cytometry. Everyone among the patients had severe acquired aplastic anemia. This CDR3 is built from 16 residues. CDR1 is SEHNR and CDR2 is FQNEAQ in the germline V gene (reference sequence). Trimming pared 4 bases from V and 2 bases from J, leaving 17 bases between. Profiling of TCR beta VDJ combinations and CDR3 sequences used genomic DNA as template. TCRdb re-called the reads through MiXCR, storing one row per CDR3 protein. Of 270,000 or so distinct CDR3 sequences in the sample, 82% were seen once. The rearrangement joins TRBV7-9 to TRBJ1-2; possible D gene TRBD1, 5 bases. The TCR was taken from a human donor with aplastic anemia. The sequencing input was sorted CD4+, CD8+, or CD8+CD57+ T cells (not recorded which) from PBMCs. CDR3 in DNA: TGTGCCAGCAGCTCGATCTATAGAGGGGAAAACTATGGCTACACCTTC. Amino acids: CASSSIYRGENYGYTF.